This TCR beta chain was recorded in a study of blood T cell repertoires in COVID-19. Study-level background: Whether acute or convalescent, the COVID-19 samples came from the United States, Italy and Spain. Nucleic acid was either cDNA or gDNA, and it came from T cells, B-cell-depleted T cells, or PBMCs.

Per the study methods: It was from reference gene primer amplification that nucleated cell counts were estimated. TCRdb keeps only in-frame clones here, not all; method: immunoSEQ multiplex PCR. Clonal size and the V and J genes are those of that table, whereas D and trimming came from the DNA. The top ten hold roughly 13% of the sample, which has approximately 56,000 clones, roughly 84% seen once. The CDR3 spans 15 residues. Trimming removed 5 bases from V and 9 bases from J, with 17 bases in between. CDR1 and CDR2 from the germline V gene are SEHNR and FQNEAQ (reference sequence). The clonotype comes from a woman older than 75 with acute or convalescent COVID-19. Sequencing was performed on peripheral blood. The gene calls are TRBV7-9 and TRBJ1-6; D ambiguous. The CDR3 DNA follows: TGTGCCAGCAGCGCAGACGGGATAGTACGTTCACCCCTCCACTTT. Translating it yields CASSADGIVRSPLHF.